The 29 T cell receptor beta chains below come from one sample, sequenced in a study of Ad26.COV2.S vaccination and SARS-CoV-2 variants. The assay was immunoSEQ multiplex PCR, and TCRdb's table has in-frame clones only and misses some. Among around 400,000 clones listed, 80% to 90% were seen once. The treatment denotes: 15 to 20 received Ad26.COV2.S at low or high dose, single or two shots; about 5 received placebo; per-sample allocation not given. Specimens were obtained on day 63 following the first vaccine or placebo injection. The specimen comprised peripheral blood, sampled in a trial of Ad26.COV2.S vaccine versus placebo. The receptors here all came from a person aged 18-65 years who received the Ad26.COV2.S COVID-19 vaccine or a placebo.

The rearrangement uses TRBV11-3 and TRBJ1-4; TRBD1 matches 8 bases. The V and J ends lost 4 bases and 7 bases, in that order; junction bases with no gene match: 5. Per the germline V gene, CDR1 is SGHNT and CDR2 is YENEEA. This CDR3 is 14 amino acids long. The CDR3 bases are TGTGCCAGCAGCTCGGGACAGGACCCTGAAAAACTGTTTTTT. This codes for CASSSGQDPEKLFF.

This rearrangement joins TRBV5-6 to TRBJ2-3; maybe TRBD2 (5 bases). The CDR3 covers 14 residues. CDR1 and CDR2 from the germline V gene are SGHDT and YYEEEE. V was trimmed by 4 bases and J by 5 bases, leaving 14 bases between them. In DNA form, the CDR3 reads TGTGCCAGCAGCCCCGCACTAGGAGGAGATACGCAGTATTTT. Translating it yields CASSPALGGDTQYF.

V is TRBV6-5 and J is TRBJ2-3; 7 nucleotides align to TRBD1. Trimming removed 11 bases from V and 6 bases from J; junction bases left unmatched: 11. This CDR3 is built from 13 residues. Germline assignment: CDR1 MNHEY and CDR2 SVGAGI. This CDR3 is CAGQVLMGDTQYF. CDR3 nucleotides: TGTGCCGGACAGGTCCTCATGGGGGATACGCAGTATTTT.

V gene TRBV28 combines with J gene TRBJ1-6; 7 positions agree with TRBD1. This CDR3 contains 16 residues. Germline V lookup: CDR1 MDHEN, CDR2 SYDVKM. V shed 4 bases and J 10 bases; nucleotides not matched to a gene: 13. The CDR3 DNA reads as TGTGCCAGCAGTTCGGACAGGACCCATCGAGGCTCACCCCTCCACTTT. Amino acid sequence: CASSSDRTHRGSPLHF.

The rearrangement uses TRBV7-3 and TRBJ2-5, with 11 positions matching TRBD1. CDR3 length: 14 amino acids. The germline CDR1 and CDR2 sequences are SGHTA and FQGTGA. The junction had 0 bases not matched to a gene; V was cut back by 2 bases and J by 4 bases. CDR3 residues: CASSLGTGGETQYF. In DNA form, the CDR3 reads TGTGCCAGCAGCTTAGGGACAGGGGGAGAGACCCAGTACTTC.

The rearrangement uses TRBV3-1 (or the pseudogene TRBV3-2) and TRBJ1-4; D perhaps matches TRBD1 (6 bases). Trimming took 4 bases from V and 2 from J, leaving 17 bases between them. The CDR3 covers 17 residues. Germline CDR1 and CDR2: LGHDT and YNNKEL (reference sequence). The CDR3 here is CASSPLGGGLTNEKLFF. The CDR3 region has the DNA TGTGCCAGCAGCCCTCTCGGGGGGGGCCTCACTAATGAAAAACTGTTTTTT.

V gene TRBV5-6 combines with J gene TRBJ1-2; a possible D gene is TRBD1 (5 bases). The CDR3 loop spans 14 amino acids. Germline V gene sequence: CDR1 SGHDT, CDR2 YYEEEE. Trimming left V 0 bases short and J 2 bases short, with 8 bases between. CDR3 region: CASSLGTGNYGYTF. The DNA of the CDR3 is TGTGCCAGCAGCTTGGGAACAGGCAACTATGGCTACACCTTC. The complete variable domain, with remaining parts taken from reference TRBV5-6 and TRBJ1-2, reads DAGVTQSPTHLIKTRGQQVTLRCSPKSGHDTVSWYQQALGQGPQFIFQYYEEEERQRGNFPDRFSGHQFPNYSSELNVNALLLGDSALYLCASSLGTGNYGYTFGSGTRLTVV.

The chain uses TRBV7-9 and TRBJ2-3, with D unresolved. Germline values: CDR1 SEHNR, CDR2 FQNEAQ (reference sequence). The CDR3 covers 17 residues. Trimming removed 2 bases at V and 0 bases at J, with 15 bases between. CDR3 nucleotides: TGTGCCAGCAGCTTAAACGGTCGGCGAGATAGCACAGATACGCAGTATTTT. Protein product: CASSLNGRRDSTDTQYF.

In this sample, this clone turned up a few times. This chain uses TRBV28 with TRBJ1-6; no firm D call. This CDR3 is built from 15 residues. Germline values: CDR1 MDHEN, CDR2 SYDVKM. Trimming cost V 5 bases and J 3 bases, with 11 bases left between them. CDR3 sequence: CASSPPGSYNSPLHF. As DNA, the CDR3 is TGTGCCAGCAGTCCCCCCGGCAGCTATAATTCACCCCTCCACTTT.

In this sample, this clone turned up once. This chain joins TRBV27 and TRBJ1-5; the D is unclear. CDR3 size: 13 residues. The V and J ends lost 3 bases and 6 bases respectively, with 9 bases between them. Germline lookup yields CDR1 MNHEY and CDR2 SMNVEV (reference sequence). CDR3 residues: CASSLWAGQPQHF. CDR3 coding DNA: TGTGCCAGCAGTTTGTGGGCAGGTCAGCCCCAGCATTTT.

The chain employs TRBV3-1 (or the pseudogene TRBV3-2) and TRBJ1-5, with no clear D. CDR1 is LGHDT and CDR2 is YNNKEL in the germline V gene (reference sequence). V shed 5 bases and J shed 1 base, with 3 bases lying between them. The CDR3 spans 12 residues. The CDR3 loop reads CASSFSNQPQHF. The CDR3 DNA sequence: TGTGCCAGCAGCTTCAGCAATCAGCCCCAGCATTTT.

This chain joins TRBV18 and TRBJ1-1; D is possibly TRBD1 (6 bases). This CDR3 contains 15 residues. In germline, CDR1 is KGHSH, CDR2 LQKENI. V shed 6 bases and J shed 3 bases, with 17 bases lying between them. The CDR3 DNA follows: TGTGCCAGCTCTCTAAAGGGGGGGACATACACTGAAGCTTTCTTT. Amino acids: CASSLKGGTYTEAFF.

This clone was recorded once. The chain is built from TRBV11-2 and TRBJ1-1, with D uncertain. The V end was cut by 7 bases, the J end by 11 bases, with 20 bases between. CDR3 length: 13 amino acids. Germline CDR1 is SGHAT and CDR2 is FQNNGV. CDR3 coding DNA: TGTGCCAGCATGAGTTTACAGCTTGGACCGGCTTTCTTT. This sequence encodes CASMSLQLGPAFF.

The chain recombines TRBV5-1 with TRBJ2-7; the D gene is possibly TRBD2 (6 bases). Trimming left V 1 base short and J 2 bases short, with 13 bases between. Germline V CDR1 and CDR2: SGHRS, YFSETQ. The CDR3 is 15 amino acids. CDR3 protein: CASSLFGGATYEQYF. The DNA of the CDR3 is TGCGCCAGCAGCTTGTTCGGGGGAGCTACCTACGAGCAGTACTTC.

The chain carries TRBV7-9 and TRBJ2-7; TRBD1 matches 8 bases. V was clipped by 7 bases and J by 2 bases; unmatched bases: 10. Germline CDR1 reads SEHNR; CDR2 reads FQNEAQ (reference sequence). The CDR3 loop spans 15 amino acids. The CDR3 coding sequence is TGTGCCAGCACCCCCGGGACAGGACCTACCTACGAGCAGTACTTC. This sequence encodes CASTPGTGPTYEQYF.

In this sample, this clone turned up a few times. V gene TRBV7-9 combines with J gene TRBJ2-1, with D possibly being TRBD2 (6 bases). The CDR3 loop spans 15 amino acids. From germline, CDR1 is SEHNR and CDR2 FQNEAQ (reference sequence). V was pared by 1 base and J by 3 bases, with 10 bases between. The CDR3 DNA is TGTGCCAGCAGCTTAGGGCTAGCGAGCTACAATGAGCAGTTCTTC. The encoded protein is CASSLGLASYNEQFF. Full variable domain (remainder filled in from reference TRBV7-9 and TRBJ2-1): DTGVSQNPRHKITKRGQNVTFRCDPISEHNRLYWYRQTLGQGPEFLTYFQNEAQLEKSRLLSDRFSAERPKGSFSTLEIQRTEQGDSAMYLCASSLGLASYNEQFFGPGTRLTVL.

Regarding this clone: Different DNA sequences within this sample yield the same CDR3. The gene calls are TRBV9 and TRBJ1-2; tentative D call: TRBD1 (5 bases). This CDR3 has 15 residues. Trimming cost V 0 bases and J 0 bases, with 9 bases left between them. Germline CDR1 is SGDLS and CDR2 is YYNGEE. In DNA form, the CDR3 reads TGTGCCAGCAGCGTAGCGACAGCCGCTAACTATGGCTACACCTTC. It yields the protein CASSVATAANYGYTF. The variable domain in full, completed from reference TRBV9 and TRBJ1-2, reads DSGVTQTPKHLITATGQRVTLRCSPRSGDLSVYWYQQSLDQGLQFLIQYYNGEERAKGNILERFSAQQFPDLHSELNLSSLELGDSALYFCASSVATAANYGYTFGSGTRLTVV.

The chain uses TRBV7-2 and TRBJ2-7, with D unclear. CDR1 SGHTA and CDR2 FQGNSA come from the germline V gene. V lost 1 base, J lost 2 bases, and 9 bases lay in between. The CDR3 covers 14 residues. The CDR3 bases are TGTGCCAGCAGCTTAGAGGACGAGCCCTACGAGCAGTACTTC. Its protein is CASSLEDEPYEQYF.

V gene TRBV24-1 combines with J gene TRBJ1-2; tentative D call: TRBD1 (5 bases). Germline V gene data show CDR1 as KGHDR and CDR2 as SFDVKD. This CDR3 region has 13 residues. V lost 9 bases and J lost 2, with 12 bases in between. The CDR3 DNA follows: TGTGCCACCGGCTTGCGGGACAACTATGGCTACACCTTC. It encodes CATGLRDNYGYTF.

This chain joins TRBV19 and TRBJ2-3; TRBD2 might be the D (5 bases). The CDR3 runs to 16 residues. Germline assignment: CDR1 LNHDA and CDR2 SQIVND (reference sequence). V lost 6 bases to trimming and J lost 0 bases, with 16 bases between them. The CDR3 sequence is CASSIRSETSTDTQYF. The CDR3 bases are TGTGCCAGTAGCATCCGTAGCGAAACTAGCACAGATACGCAGTATTTT.

This clone has only one observation. The chain carries TRBV20-1 and TRBJ2-3; a possible D gene is TRBD1 (5 bases). Germline CDR1 and CDR2: DFQATT and SNEGSKA (reference sequence). Trimming pared 3 bases from V and 6 bases from J, leaving 16 bases between. The CDR3 runs to 14 residues. The DNA of the CDR3 is TGCAGTGCTAGTGGTTTCGGCAGGGCGGATACGCAGTATTTT. Translated, it gives CSASGFGRADTQYF.

This rearrangement joins TRBV7-2 to TRBJ1-2, with D tentatively TRBD1 (5 bases). The CDR3 extends over 16 amino acids. V was cut by 1 base and J by 4 bases, with 16 bases left in between. The V gene's germline CDR1 is SGHTA and CDR2 FQGNSA. This CDR3 reads CASSLDFRAGLYGYTF. As DNA, the CDR3 is TGTGCCAGCAGCTTAGACTTTAGAGCAGGGCTCTATGGCTACACCTTC.

The V call is TRBV25-1, the J call TRBJ2-1, with D perhaps being TRBD1 or TRBD2 (5 bases each). CDR1 and CDR2 from the germline V gene are MGHDK and SYGVNS. V dropped 5 bases and J dropped 4 bases, with 21 bases sitting between them. This CDR3 is built from 17 residues. The CDR3 nucleotides read TGTGCCAGCAGTCCTCCGCGTGGGACCGGGGTATACAATGAGCAGTTCTTC. This codes for CASSPPRGTGVYNEQFF. Complete variable domain (other parts from reference TRBV25-1 and TRBJ2-1): EADIYQTPRYLVIGTGKKITLECSQTMGHDKMYWYQQDPGMELHLIHYSYGVNSTEKGDLSSESTVSRIRTEHFPLTLESARPSHTSQYLCASSPPRGTGVYNEQFFGPGTRLTVL.

The chain is built from TRBV29-1 and TRBJ2-7; TRBD1 agrees at 9 bases. V was clipped by 0 bases and J by 4 bases; unmatched bases: 7. The CDR3 has 15 amino acids. CDR1 SQVTM and CDR2 ANQGSEA come from the germline V gene. The CDR3 loop reads CSVEDLRQGGYEQYF. DNA for the CDR3: TGCAGCGTTGAAGATCTCCGACAGGGGGGATACGAGCAGTACTTC.

A word on this clone: The identical CDR3 is also encoded by other nucleotide sequences in the sample. The chain couples TRBV5-1 to TRBJ1-2; D remains ambiguous. This CDR3 has 14 amino acids. The germline V and J ends were trimmed by 0 bases and 0 bases, with 6 bases remaining between them. Germline loops: CDR1 SGHRS, CDR2 YFSETQ. The chain's CDR3 is CASSLAGSNYGYTF. The CDR3 DNA reads TGCGCCAGCAGCTTGGCAGGATCTAACTATGGCTACACCTTC.

This clone was counted between two and nine times. The CDR3 DNA sequence: TGTGCCAGCAGTTACTCCGGACGGAGTTATTCACCCCTCCACTTT. It is translated as CASSYSGRSYSPLHF. The chain combines TRBV6-5 with TRBJ1-6, with unresolved D. V lost 0 bases and J lost 8, with 11 bases in between. The CDR3 is 15 amino acids. Germline lookup yields CDR1 MNHEY and CDR2 SVGAGI.

The CDR3 bases are TGTGCCAGCAGTGACTCTGAAGGCTACACAGATACGCAGTATTTT. It encodes CASSDSEGYTDTQYF. The chain carries TRBV6-4 and TRBJ2-3; D gene ambiguous. The germline V gene encodes CDR1 MRHNA and CDR2 SNTAGT. This CDR3 spans 15 amino acids. V lost 0 bases to trimming and J lost 2 bases, with 9 bases between them.

The chain carries TRBV11-2 and TRBJ2-3; 9 bases map to TRBD2. Losses at the gene ends were 5 bases for V and 1 base for J; bases not matched to a gene: 4. The CDR3 is 15 amino acids. Germline CDR1 and CDR2: SGHAT and FQNNGV. The CDR3 sequence: CASSARLAGTDTQYF. CDR3 DNA sequence: TGTGCCAGCAGCGCAAGACTAGCGGGCACAGATACGCAGTATTTT.

The rearrangement joins TRBV7-2 to TRBJ1-6; no clear D. The germline gives CDR1 SGHTA, CDR2 FQGNSA. V was cut by 2 bases and J by 7 bases, with 12 bases left in between. The CDR3 contains 15 residues. This chain's CDR3 is CASSLLGAGNSPLHF. CDR3 bases: TGTGCCAGCAGCTTACTGGGTGCAGGCAATTCACCCCTCCACTTT. Drawing the rest from reference TRBV7-2 and TRBJ1-6, the complete variable domain is GAGVSQSPSNKVTEKGKDVELRCDPISGHTALYWYRQSLGQGLEFLIYFQGNSAPDKSGLPSDRFSAERTGGSVSTLTIQRTQQEDSAVYLCASSLLGAGNSPLHFGNGTRLTVT.